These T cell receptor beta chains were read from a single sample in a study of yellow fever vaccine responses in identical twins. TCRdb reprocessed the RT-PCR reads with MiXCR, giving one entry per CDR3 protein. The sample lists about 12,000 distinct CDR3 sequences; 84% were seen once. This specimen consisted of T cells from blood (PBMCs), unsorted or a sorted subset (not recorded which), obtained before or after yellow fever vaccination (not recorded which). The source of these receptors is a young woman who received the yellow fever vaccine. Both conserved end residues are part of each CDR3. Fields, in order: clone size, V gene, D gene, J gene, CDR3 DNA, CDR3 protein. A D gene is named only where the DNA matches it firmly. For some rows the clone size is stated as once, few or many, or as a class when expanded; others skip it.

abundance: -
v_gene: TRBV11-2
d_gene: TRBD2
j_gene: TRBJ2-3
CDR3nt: TGTGCCAGCAGCTTCCCTAGCGGGATAACAGATACGCAGTATTTT
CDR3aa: CASSFPSGITDTQYF

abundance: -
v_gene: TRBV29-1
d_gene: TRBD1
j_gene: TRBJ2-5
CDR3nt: TGCAGCGGCACAGGGGGCGCCCGGGAGACCCAGTACTTC
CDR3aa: CSGTGGARETQYF

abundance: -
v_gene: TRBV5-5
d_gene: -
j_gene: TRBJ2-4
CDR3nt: TGTGCCAGCAGCTTGCAATCTGCCATTCAGTACTTC
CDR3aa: CASSLQSAIQYF

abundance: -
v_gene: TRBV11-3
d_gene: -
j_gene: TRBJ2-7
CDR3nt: TGTGCCAGCAGCCCGATGGGCGGGAGAGGGGGCTACGAGCAGTACTTC
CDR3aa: CASSPMGGRGGYEQYF

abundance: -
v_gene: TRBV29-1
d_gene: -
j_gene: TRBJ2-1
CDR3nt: TGCAGCGATGACGGAAGCTCCTACAATGAGCAGTTCTTC
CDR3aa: CSDDGSSYNEQFF

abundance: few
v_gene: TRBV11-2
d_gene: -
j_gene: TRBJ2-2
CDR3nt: TGTGCCAGCAGCCGAGAGAACACCGGGGAGCTGTTTTTT
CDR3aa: CASSRENTGELFF

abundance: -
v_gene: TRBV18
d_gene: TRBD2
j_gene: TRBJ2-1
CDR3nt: TGTGCCAGCTCACCACCGGGAGGGGACAATGAGCAGTTCTTC
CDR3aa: CASSPPGGDNEQFF

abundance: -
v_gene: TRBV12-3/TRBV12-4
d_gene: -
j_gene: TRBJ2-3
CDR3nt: TGTGCCAGCAGTTTCAGGGGCCGGACTACGTCCACAGATACGCAGTATTTT
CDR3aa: CASSFRGRTTSTDTQYF

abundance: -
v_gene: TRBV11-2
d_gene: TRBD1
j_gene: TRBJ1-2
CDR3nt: TGTGCCAGCAGCTCCGGCCCGGACAGGATAAAGGGCTACACCTTC
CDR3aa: CASSSGPDRIKGYTF

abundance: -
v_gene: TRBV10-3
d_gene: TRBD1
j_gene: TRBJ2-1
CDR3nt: TGTGCCATCAGTGAAGGACAGGGGGAATACAATGAGCAGTTCTTC
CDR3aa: CAISEGQGEYNEQFF

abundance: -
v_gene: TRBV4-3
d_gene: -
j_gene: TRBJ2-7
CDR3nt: TGCGCCAGCAGCCAAGAATTTGGCTACGAGCAGTACTTC
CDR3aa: CASSQEFGYEQYF

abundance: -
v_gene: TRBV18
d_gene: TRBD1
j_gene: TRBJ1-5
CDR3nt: TGTGCCAGCTCACCTCAGGGGGATAGCAATCAGCCCCAGCATTTT
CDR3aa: CASSPQGDSNQPQHF

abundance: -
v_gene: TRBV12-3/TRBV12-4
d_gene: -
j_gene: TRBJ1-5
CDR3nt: TGTGCCAGCAGTCGAGCAGTGGACCATCAGCCCCAGCATTTT
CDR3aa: CASSRAVDHQPQHF

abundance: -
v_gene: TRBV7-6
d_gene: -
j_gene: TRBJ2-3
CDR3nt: TGTGCCAGCAGCGCGCCGGGACTGGCAGATACGCAGTATTTT
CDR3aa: CASSAPGLADTQYF

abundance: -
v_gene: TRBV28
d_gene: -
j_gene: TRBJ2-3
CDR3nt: TGTGCCAGCAGTTTAGGGGGGAGGCCCACAGATACGCAGTATTTT
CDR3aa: CASSLGGRPTDTQYF

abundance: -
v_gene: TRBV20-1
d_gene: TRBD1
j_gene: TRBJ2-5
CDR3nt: TGCAGTGCTGGACAGGGGGATGAGACCCAGTACTTC
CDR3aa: CSAGQGDETQYF

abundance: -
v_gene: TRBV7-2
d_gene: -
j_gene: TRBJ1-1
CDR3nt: TGTGCCAGCAGCCCCGGGGAATACAGTGTAGGCACTGAAGCTTTCTTT
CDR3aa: CASSPGEYSVGTEAFF

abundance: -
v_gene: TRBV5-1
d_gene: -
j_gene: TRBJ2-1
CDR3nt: TGCGCCAGCAGCTTGTCGGATGAGCAGTTCTTC
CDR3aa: CASSLSDEQFF

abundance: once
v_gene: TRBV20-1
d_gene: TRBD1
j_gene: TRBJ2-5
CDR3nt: TGCAGTGCTATACAGGGGTACCAAGAGACCCAGTACTTC
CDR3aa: CSAIQGYQETQYF

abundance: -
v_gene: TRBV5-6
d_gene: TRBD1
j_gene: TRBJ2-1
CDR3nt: TGTGCCAGCAGCTTCCGGACAGGATACAATGAGCAGTTCTTC
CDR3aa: CASSFRTGYNEQFF

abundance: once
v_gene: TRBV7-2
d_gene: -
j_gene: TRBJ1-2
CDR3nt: TGTGCCAGCAGCCCCCAAGCAGACTATGGCTACACCTTC
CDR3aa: CASSPQADYGYTF

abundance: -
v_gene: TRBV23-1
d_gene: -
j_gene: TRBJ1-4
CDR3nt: -
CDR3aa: CASHGQPLMKNCFF

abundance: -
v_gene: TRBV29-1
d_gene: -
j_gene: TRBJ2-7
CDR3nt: TGCAGCGTCTCGGGGAGCTACGAGCAGTACTTC
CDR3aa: CSVSGSYEQYF

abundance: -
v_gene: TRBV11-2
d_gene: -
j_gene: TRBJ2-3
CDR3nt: TGTGCCAGCAGCCGAGGGGGGGTCGCAGATACGCAGTATTTT
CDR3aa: CASSRGGVADTQYF

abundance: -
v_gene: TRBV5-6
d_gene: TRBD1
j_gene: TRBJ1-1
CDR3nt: TGTGCCACCAGCCAAACAGGGGGAAGGACTGAAGCTTTCTTT
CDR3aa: CATSQTGGRTEAFF

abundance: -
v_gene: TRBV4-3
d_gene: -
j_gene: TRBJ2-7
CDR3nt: TGCGCCAGCAGCCAAGTTGGTAACCCCTACGAGCAGTACTTC
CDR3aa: CASSQVGNPYEQYF

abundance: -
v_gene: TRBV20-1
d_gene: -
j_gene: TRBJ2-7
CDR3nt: TGCAGTGCTAGAGATCGTACGACAGCCTCCTACGAGCAGTACTTC
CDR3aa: CSARDRTTASYEQYF

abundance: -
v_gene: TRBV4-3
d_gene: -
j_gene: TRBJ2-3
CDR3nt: TGCGCCAGCAGCCAAGATCGGTCTCTGGGGACTTATTTT
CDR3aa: CASSQDRSLGTYF

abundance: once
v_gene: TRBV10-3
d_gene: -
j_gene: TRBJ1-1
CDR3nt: TGTGCCATCAGTGAGGGCAGTTTGAACACTGAAGCTTTCTTT
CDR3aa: CAISEGSLNTEAFF

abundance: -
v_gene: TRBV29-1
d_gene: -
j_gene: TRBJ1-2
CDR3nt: TGCAGCGTTGAAGACAGAACTAACTATGGCTACACCTTC
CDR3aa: CSVEDRTNYGYTF

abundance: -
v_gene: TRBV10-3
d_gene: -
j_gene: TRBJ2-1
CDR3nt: TGTGCCATCAGTGAGGCGGGGCCGTACAATGAGCAGTTCTTC
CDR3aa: CAISEAGPYNEQFF

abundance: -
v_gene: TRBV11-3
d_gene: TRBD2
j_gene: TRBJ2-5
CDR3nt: TGTGCCAGCAGCTTAGGGGGGGGACCCCAAGAGACCCAGTACTTC
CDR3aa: CASSLGGGPQETQYF

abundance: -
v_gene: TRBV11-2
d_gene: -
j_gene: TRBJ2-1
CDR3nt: TGTGCCAGCAGCTTAGACTCCCGAGGTGAGCAGTTCTTC
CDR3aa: CASSLDSRGEQFF

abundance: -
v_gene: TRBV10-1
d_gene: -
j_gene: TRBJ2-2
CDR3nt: TGCGCCAGCAGTGAGGAGACTAGTTACGGCGGGGAGCTGTTTTTT
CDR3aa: CASSEETSYGGELFF

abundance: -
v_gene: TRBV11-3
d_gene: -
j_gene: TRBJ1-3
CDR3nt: TGTGCCAGCAGCTTAGTGGGCGTCAAGAGCTCTGGAAACACCATATATTTT
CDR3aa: CASSLVGVKSSGNTIYF

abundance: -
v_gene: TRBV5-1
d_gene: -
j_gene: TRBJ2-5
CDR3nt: TGCGCCAGCAGCTTTGGACCCCGCCAGCAGACCCAGTACTTC
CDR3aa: CASSFGPRQQTQYF

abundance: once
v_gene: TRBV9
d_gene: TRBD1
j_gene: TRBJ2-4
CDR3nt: TGTGCCAGCAGCGTTACAGGGGACATTCAGTACTTC
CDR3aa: CASSVTGDIQYF

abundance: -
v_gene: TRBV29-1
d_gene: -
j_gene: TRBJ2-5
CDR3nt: TGCAGCGTTGAACGGAACCAAGAGACCCAGTACTTC
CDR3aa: CSVERNQETQYF

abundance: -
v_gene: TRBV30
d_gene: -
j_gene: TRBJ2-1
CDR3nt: TGTGCCTGGAGTCTCACACTAAGCTCCTACAATGAGCAGTTCTTC
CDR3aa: CAWSLTLSSYNEQFF

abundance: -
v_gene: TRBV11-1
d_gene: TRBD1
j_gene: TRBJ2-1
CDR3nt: TGTGCCAGCCCGGGACAGGGGGGAGGCAATGAGCAGTTCTTC
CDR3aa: CASPGQGGGNEQFF

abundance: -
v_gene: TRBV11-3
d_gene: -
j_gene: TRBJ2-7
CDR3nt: TGTGCCAGCAGCTTCCACCGGGACATCTCCTACGAGCAGTACTTC
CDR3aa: CASSFHRDISYEQYF

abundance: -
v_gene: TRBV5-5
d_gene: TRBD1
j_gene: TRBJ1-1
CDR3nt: TGTGCCAGCAGTCTGACAGGGAGGCCGGGCACTGAAGCTTTCTTT
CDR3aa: CASSLTGRPGTEAFF

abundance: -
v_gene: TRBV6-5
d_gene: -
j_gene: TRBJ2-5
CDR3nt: TGTGCCAGCAGTTACACAGGACAAGAGACCCAGTACTTC
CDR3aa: CASSYTGQETQYF

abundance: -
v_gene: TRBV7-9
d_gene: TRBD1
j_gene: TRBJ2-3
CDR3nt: TGTGCCAGCAGCCTCGGACAGGGGGCTATCACAGATACGCAGTATTTT
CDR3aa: CASSLGQGAITDTQYF

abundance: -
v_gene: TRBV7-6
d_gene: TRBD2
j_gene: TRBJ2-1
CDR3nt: TGTGCCAGCAGCCAACAGCGGGAGGGCTCCTACAATGAGCAGTTCTTC
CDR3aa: CASSQQREGSYNEQFF

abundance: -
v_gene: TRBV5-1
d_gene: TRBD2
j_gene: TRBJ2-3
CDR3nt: TGCGCCAGCAGCTTAGGACTAGCGGGAGGAGATACGCAGTATTTT
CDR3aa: CASSLGLAGGDTQYF

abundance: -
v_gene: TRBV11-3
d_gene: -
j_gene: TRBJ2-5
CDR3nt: TGTGCCAGCAGCCCCTTGCTAGGGACACCGCAGGGAAAGACCCAGTACTTC
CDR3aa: CASSPLLGTPQGKTQYF

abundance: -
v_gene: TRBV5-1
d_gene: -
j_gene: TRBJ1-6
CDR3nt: TGCGCCAGCAAGGAGGGAGTTAATTCACCCCTCCACTTT
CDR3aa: CASKEGVNSPLHF

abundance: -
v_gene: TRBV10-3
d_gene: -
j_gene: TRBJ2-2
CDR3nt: TGTGCCATCAGAAGAGTCGACCCCGGGGAGCTGTTTTTT
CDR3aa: CAIRRVDPGELFF

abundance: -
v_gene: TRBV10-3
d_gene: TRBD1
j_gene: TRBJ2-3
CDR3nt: TGTGCCATCAGTGTGGGGACAGTACTTAGCACAGATACGCAGTATTTT
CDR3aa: CAISVGTVLSTDTQYF

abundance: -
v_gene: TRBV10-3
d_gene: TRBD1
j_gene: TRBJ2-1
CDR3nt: TGTGCCACCCATTTGGGCGACAGGGCAATGAGCAATGAGCAGTTCTTC
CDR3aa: CATHLGDRAMSNEQFF

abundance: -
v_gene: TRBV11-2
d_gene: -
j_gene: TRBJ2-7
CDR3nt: TGTGCCAGCACCCCAGTGGGGCTAGGCTACGAGCAGTACTTC
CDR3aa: CASTPVGLGYEQYF

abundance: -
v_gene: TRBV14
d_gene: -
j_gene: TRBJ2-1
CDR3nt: TGTGCCAGCAGCCAAGATCGCGGGAATGAGCAGTTCTTC
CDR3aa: CASSQDRGNEQFF

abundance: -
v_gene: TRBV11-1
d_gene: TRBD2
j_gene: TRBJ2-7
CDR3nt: TGTGCCAGCAGCCTGGCGACCTGGACTAGCGGGATTACCGAGCAGTACTTC
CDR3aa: CASSLATWTSGITEQYF

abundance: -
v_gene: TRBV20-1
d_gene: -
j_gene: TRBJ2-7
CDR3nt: TGCAGTGCTAGATGGGAACGGACCACCTACGAGCAGTACTTC
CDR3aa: CSARWERTTYEQYF